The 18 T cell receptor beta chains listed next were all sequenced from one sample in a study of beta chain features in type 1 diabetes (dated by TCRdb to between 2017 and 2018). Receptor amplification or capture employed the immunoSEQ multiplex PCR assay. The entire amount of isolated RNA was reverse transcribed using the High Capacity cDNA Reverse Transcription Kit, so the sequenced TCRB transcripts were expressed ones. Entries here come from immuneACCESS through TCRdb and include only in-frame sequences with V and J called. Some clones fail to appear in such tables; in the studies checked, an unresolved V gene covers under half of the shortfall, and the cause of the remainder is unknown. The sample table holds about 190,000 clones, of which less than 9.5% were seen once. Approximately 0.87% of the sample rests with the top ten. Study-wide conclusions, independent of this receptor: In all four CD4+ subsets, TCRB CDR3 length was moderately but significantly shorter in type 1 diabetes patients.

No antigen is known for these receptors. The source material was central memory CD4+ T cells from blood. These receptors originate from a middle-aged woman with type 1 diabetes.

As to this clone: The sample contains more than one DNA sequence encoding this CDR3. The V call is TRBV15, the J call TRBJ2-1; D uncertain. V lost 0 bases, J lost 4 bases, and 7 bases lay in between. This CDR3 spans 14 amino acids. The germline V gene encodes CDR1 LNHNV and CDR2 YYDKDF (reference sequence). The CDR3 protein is CATSRDRVYNEQFF. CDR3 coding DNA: TGTGCCACCAGCAGAGATCGGGTGTACAATGAGCAGTTCTTC.

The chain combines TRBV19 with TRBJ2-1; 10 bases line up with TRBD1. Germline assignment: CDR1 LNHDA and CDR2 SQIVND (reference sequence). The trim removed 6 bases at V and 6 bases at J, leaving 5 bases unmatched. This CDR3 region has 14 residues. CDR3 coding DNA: TGTGCCAGTAGGAGACAGGGGGCAGCCAATGAGCAGTTCTTC. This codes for CASRRQGAANEQFF. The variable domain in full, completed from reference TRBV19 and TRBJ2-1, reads DGGITQSPKYLFRKEGQNVTLSCEQNLNHDAMYWYRQDPGQGLRLIYYSQIVNDFQKGDIAEGYSVSREKKESFPLTVTSAQKNPTAFYLCASRRQGAANEQFFGPGTRLTVL.

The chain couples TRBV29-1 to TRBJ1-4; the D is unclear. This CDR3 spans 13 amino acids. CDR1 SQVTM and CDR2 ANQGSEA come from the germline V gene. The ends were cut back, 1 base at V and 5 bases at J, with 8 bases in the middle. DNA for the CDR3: TGCAGCGTTGAAGTCCAGAGGAATGAAAAACTGTTTTTT. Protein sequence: CSVEVQRNEKLFF.

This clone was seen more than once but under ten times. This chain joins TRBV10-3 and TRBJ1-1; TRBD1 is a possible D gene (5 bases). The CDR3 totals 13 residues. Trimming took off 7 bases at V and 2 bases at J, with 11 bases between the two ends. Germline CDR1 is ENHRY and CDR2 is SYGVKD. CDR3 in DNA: TGTGCCATCAAGGAGACAGCTAACACTGAAGCTTTCTTT. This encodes CAIKETANTEAFF.

In nucleotides, the CDR3 is TGTGCCAGCAGTTCGGTTTACGAGCAGTACTTC. Translation gives CASSSVYEQYF. The gene calls are TRBV28 and TRBJ2-7; D not certain. The CDR3 has 11 amino acids. Trimming pared 4 bases from V and 4 bases from J, leaving 5 bases between. Germline CDR1 and CDR2: MDHEN and SYDVKM.

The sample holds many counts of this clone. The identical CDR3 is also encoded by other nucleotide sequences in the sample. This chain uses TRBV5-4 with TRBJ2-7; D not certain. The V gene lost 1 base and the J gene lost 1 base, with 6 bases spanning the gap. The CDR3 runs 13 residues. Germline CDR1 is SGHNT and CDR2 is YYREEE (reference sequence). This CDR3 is CASSLPSSYEQYF. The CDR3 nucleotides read TGTGCCAGCAGCTTGCCCTCTTCCTACGAGCAGTACTTC. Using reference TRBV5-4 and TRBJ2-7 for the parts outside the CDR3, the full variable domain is ETGVTQSPTHLIKTRGQQVTLRCSSQSGHNTVSWYQQALGQGPQFIFQYYREEENGRGNFPPRFSGLQFPNYSSELNVNALELDDSALYLCASSLPSSYEQYFGPGTRLTVT.

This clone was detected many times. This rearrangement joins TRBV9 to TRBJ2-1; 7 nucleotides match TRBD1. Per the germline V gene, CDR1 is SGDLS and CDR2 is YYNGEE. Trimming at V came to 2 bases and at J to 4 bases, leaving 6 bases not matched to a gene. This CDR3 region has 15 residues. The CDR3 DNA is TGTGCCAGCAGCGTCCGGGACAGCGCTTACAATGAGCAGTTCTTC. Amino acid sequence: CASSVRDSAYNEQFF.

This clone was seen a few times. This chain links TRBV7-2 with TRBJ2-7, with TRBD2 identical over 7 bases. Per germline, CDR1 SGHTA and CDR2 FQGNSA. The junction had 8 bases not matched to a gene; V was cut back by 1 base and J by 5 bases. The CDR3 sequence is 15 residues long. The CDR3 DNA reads TGTGCCAGCAGCTTAGGGCGCGGGAGTGTCGACGAGCAGTACTTC. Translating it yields CASSLGRGSVDEQYF.

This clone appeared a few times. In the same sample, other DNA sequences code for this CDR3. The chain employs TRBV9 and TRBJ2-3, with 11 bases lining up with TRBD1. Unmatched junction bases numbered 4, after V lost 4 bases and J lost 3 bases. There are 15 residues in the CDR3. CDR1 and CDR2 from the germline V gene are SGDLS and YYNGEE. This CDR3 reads CASSHRDRGTDTQYF. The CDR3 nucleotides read TGTGCCAGCAGCCACCGGGACAGGGGGACAGATACGCAGTATTTT.

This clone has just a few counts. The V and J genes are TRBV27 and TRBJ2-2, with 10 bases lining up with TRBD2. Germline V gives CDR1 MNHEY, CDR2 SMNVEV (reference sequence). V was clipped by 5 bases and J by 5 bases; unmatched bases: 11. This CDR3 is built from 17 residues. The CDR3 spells CASSPRAGGTVTGELFF. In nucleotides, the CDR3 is TGTGCCAGCAGTCCTAGAGCGGGGGGGACCGTTACCGGGGAGCTGTTTTTT.

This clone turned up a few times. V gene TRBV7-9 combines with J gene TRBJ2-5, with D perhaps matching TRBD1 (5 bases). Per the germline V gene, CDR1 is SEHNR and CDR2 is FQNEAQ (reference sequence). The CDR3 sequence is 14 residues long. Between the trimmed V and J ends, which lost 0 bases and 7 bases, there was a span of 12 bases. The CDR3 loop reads CASSLASGSGTQYF. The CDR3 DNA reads TGTGCCAGCAGCTTAGCATCAGGGTCGGGGACCCAGTACTTC.

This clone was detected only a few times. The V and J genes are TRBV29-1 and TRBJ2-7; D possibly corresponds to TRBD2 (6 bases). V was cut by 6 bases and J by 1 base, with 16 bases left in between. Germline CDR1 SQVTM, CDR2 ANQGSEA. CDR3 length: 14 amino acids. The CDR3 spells CSVIRLVGSYEQYF. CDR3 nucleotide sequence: TGCAGCGTGATAAGACTAGTGGGGTCCTACGAGCAGTACTTC.

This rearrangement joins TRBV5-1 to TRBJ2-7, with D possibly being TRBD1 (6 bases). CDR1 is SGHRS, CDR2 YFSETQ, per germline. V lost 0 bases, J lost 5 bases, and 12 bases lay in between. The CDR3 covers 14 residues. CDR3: CASSLGQDIDEQYF. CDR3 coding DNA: TGCGCCAGCAGCTTGGGACAGGATATCGACGAGCAGTACTTC.

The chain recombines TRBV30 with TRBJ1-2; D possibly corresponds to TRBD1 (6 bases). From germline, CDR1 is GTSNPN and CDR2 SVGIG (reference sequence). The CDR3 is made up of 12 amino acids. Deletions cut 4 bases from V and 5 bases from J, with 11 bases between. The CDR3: CAWTIGGYGYTF. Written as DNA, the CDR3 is TGTGCCTGGACCATAGGGGGTTATGGCTACACCTTC.

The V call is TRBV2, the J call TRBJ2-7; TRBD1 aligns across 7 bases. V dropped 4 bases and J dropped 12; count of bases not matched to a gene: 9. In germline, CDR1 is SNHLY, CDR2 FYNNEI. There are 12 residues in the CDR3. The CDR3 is CASSGDRAPWYF. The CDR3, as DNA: TGTGCCAGCAGTGGTGACAGGGCCCCCTGGTACTTC.

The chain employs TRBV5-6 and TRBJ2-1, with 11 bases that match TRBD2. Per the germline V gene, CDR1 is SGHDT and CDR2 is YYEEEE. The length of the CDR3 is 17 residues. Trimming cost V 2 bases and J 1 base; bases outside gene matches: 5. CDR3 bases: TGTGCCAGCAGCTTTGGGGCTAGCGGGGGGTCCTACAATGAGCAGTTCTTC. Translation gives CASSFGASGGSYNEQFF.

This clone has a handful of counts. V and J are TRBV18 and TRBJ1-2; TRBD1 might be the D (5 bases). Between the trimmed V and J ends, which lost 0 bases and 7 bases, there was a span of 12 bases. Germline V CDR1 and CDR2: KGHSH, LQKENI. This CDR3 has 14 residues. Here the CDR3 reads CASSPPTQGRGYTF. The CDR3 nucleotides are TGTGCCAGCTCACCACCAACCCAGGGTCGTGGCTACACCTTC.

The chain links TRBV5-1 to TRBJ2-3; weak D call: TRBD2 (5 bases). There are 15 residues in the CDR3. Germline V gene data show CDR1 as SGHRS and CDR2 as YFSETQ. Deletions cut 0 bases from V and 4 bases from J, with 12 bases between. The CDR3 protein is CASSLAGGLADTQYF. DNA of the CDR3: TGCGCCAGCAGCTTGGCAGGAGGTCTAGCAGATACGCAGTATTTT. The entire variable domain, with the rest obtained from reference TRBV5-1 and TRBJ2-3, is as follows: KAGVTQTPRYLIKTRGQQVTLSCSPISGHRSVSWYQQTPGQGLQFLFEYFSETQRNKGNFPGRFSGRQFSNSRSEMNVSTLELGDSALYLCASSLAGGLADTQYFGPGTRLTVL.